The 23 T cell receptor beta chains below come from one sample, sequenced in a study of T cell responses to AZD1222 COVID-19 vaccine (dated by TCRdb to about 2021). Library prep was done by the immunoSEQ multiplex PCR assay. The source is immuneACCESS, and TCRdb retained only in-frame sequences with V and J called. Part of the clones is not carried over; for the studies checked, unresolved V genes explain less than half of this, and the remainder is unexplained. Counted in this sample were about 97,000 clones; about 90% of them appeared once. Roughly 7.5% of the sample comes from the top ten. The time point label, read with the paper, signifies: baseline before first vaccination. The starting material was peripheral blood, obtained on day 0 of AZD1222 vaccination. Source of these receptors: an adult in good health.

The chain uses TRBV6-5 and TRBJ2-7; a weak D match, TRBD2 (6 bases). This CDR3 contains 16 residues. Per the germline V gene, CDR1 is MNHEY and CDR2 is SVGAGI. The V end lost 0 bases, the J end lost 4 bases, and 16 bases lay between the germline ends. Here the CDR3 reads CASSYSTSGRPYEQYF. For the CDR3, the DNA is TGTGCCAGCAGTTACTCGACGTCCGGGAGACCGTACGAGCAGTACTTC.

This clone has more than one count but fewer than ten. The chain carries TRBV7-3 and TRBJ1-3; a weak D match, TRBD1 (5 bases). The V gene lost 5 bases and the J gene lost 4 bases, with 6 bases spanning the gap. The CDR3 has 12 amino acids. CDR1 SGHTA and CDR2 FQGTGA come from the germline V gene. CDR3 in DNA: TGTGCCAGCAGCCCAGGGGGAAACACCATATATTTT. This encodes CASSPGGNTIYF.

This chain connects TRBV12-3 or TRBV12-4 to TRBJ1-3; D remains unclear. The CDR3 contains 13 residues. V was pared by 1 base and J by 4 bases, with 5 bases between. CDR3 in amino acids: CASSLVQGNTIYF. CDR3 DNA: TGTGCCAGCAGTTTAGTACAGGGAAACACCATATATTTT.

The gene calls are TRBV12-3 or TRBV12-4 and TRBJ1-2; D remains unclear. The length of the CDR3 is 13 residues. V lost 3 bases to trimming and J lost 7 bases, with 12 bases between them. CDR3 in DNA: TGTGCCAGCAGTTTCGGCCAGGAGGCTGGCTACACCTTC. This codes for CASSFGQEAGYTF.

CDR3 in DNA: TGTGCCAGCAGTTACCTACCCAGAGAGCCCCAGCATTTT. It translates to CASSYLPREPQHF. The V and J genes are TRBV6-2 or TRBV6-3 and TRBJ1-5; the D is unclear. CDR1 MNHEY and CDR2 SVGEGT come from the germline V gene. The CDR3 consists of 13 residues. Trimming left V 2 bases short and J 8 bases short, with 10 bases between.

The V call is TRBV5-4, the J call TRBJ1-6; a weak D match, TRBD1 (5 bases). CDR3 length equals 14 residues. V was shortened by 4 bases and J by 3 bases, with 8 bases between the two germline ends. CDR1 and CDR2 (germline): SGHNT, YYREEE (reference sequence). CDR3 bases: TGTGCCAGCAGCATTGACAGCTATAATTCACCCCTCCACTTT. It yields the protein CASSIDSYNSPLHF. Based on the CDR3 plus reference TRBV5-4 and TRBJ1-6, the full variable domain is ETGVTQSPTHLIKTRGQQVTLRCSSQSGHNTVSWYQQALGQGPQFIFQYYREEENGRGNFPPRFSGLQFPNYSSELNVNALELDDSALYLCASSIDSYNSPLHFGNGTRLTVT.

The chain combines TRBV18 with TRBJ1-2, with no clear D. With 2 bases removed from V and 4 bases from J, the gap between germline ends came to 11 bases. Germline V CDR1 and CDR2: KGHSH, LQKENI. The CDR3 is 14 amino acids. The DNA of the CDR3 is TGTGCCAGCTCACCAAGGCCATTGGGCTATGGCTACACCTTC. This codes for CASSPRPLGYGYTF.

The rearrangement uses TRBV10-3 and TRBJ2-5; tentatively, D is TRBD1 (7 bases). V gave up 4 bases and J gave up 1 base, with 10 bases separating them. This CDR3 comprises 14 residues. CDR1 is ENHRY, CDR2 SYGVKD, per germline. CDR3 loop: CAISGQGGQETQYF. The CDR3 coding sequence is TGTGCCATCAGTGGACAGGGAGGCCAAGAGACCCAGTACTTC.

This clone was recorded only once. The chain recombines TRBV6-6 with TRBJ2-3; D remains unclear. Germline CDR1 and CDR2: MNHNY and SVGAGI (reference sequence). This CDR3 spans 13 amino acids. V lost 6 bases to trimming and J lost 6 bases, with 13 bases between them. Written as DNA, the CDR3 is TGTGCCAGCAGCCCCGACCGCCCGGATACGCAGTATTTT. This translates into CASSPDRPDTQYF.

CDR3 nucleotides: TGTGCCAGCAGAAGGCGGGAGGCACCCTACAATGAGCAGTTCTTC. Amino acid sequence: CASRRREAPYNEQFF. This sequence joins TRBV27 and TRBJ2-1; TRBD2 matches at 8 bases. The CDR3 has 15 residues. CDR1 and CDR2 from the germline V gene are MNHEY and SMNVEV (reference sequence). Trimming took 6 bases from V and 2 from J; bases not matched to a gene: 6.

This chain links TRBV19 with TRBJ2-1; TRBD1 might be the D (6 bases). The CDR3 spans 13 residues. The germline gives CDR1 LNHDA, CDR2 SQIVND (reference sequence). V dropped 5 bases and J dropped 5 bases, with 10 bases sitting between them. In nucleotides, the CDR3 is TGTGCCAGTAGTGCCTGGGACAACAATGAGCAGTTCTTC. Translation: CASSAWDNNEQFF.

The chain is built from TRBV5-4 and TRBJ1-1; a weak D match, TRBD1 (5 bases). Germline-derived CDR1 and CDR2 are SGHNT and YYREEE (reference sequence). The CDR3 runs 13 residues. Trimming left V 2 bases short and J 5 bases short, with 10 bases between. The DNA of the CDR3 is TGTGCCAGCAGCTTTAGGGGTAGGACTGAAGCTTTCTTT. It encodes CASSFRGRTEAFF.

This chain links TRBV3-1 (or the pseudogene TRBV3-2) with TRBJ1-2; D may be TRBD1 (6 bases). V was pared by 1 base and J by 6 bases, with 15 bases between. The CDR3 covers 15 residues. Germline CDR1 and CDR2: LGHDT and YNNKEL (reference sequence). The CDR3 region is CASSQVKGGGNGYTF. CDR3 DNA: TGTGCCAGCAGCCAAGTTAAAGGGGGTGGTAATGGCTACACCTTC.

This chain links TRBV4-3 with TRBJ2-6; D not resolved. The CDR3 is 14 amino acids. V was cut by 4 bases and J by 0 bases, with 4 bases left in between. Germline V gene sequence: CDR1 LGHNA, CDR2 YSLEER. The CDR3 spells CASSPGSGANVLTF. CDR3 sequence (DNA): TGCGCCAGCAGCCCCGGCTCTGGGGCCAACGTCCTGACTTTC.

The chain links TRBV4-3 to TRBJ1-2, with 7 bases that match TRBD1. The CDR3 has 14 amino acids. The germline gives CDR1 LGHNA, CDR2 YSLEER. V shed 2 bases, J shed 5 bases, and the junction held 5 bases outside the gene matches. CDR3 in DNA: TGCGCCAGCAGCCAACCCGGGACAGCGTATGGCTACACCTTC. Translating it yields CASSQPGTAYGYTF.

The chain couples TRBV2 to TRBJ2-7; no definite D call. The CDR3 runs to 16 residues. Trimming stripped 6 bases from V and 1 base from J, with 19 bases between. Germline-derived CDR1 and CDR2 are SNHLY and FYNNEI. The CDR3 protein is CASRPTPLGISYEQYF. For the CDR3, the DNA is TGTGCCAGCAGACCTACACCCTTGGGGATATCCTACGAGCAGTACTTC.

The gene calls are TRBV19 and TRBJ2-7, with D unclear. Germline-derived CDR1 and CDR2 are LNHDA and SQIVND (reference sequence). This CDR3 is built from 12 residues. The V end lost 1 base, the J end lost 4 bases, and 5 bases lay between the germline ends. The chain's CDR3 is CASSIGEYEQYF. CDR3 in DNA: TGTGCCAGTAGTATAGGAGAGTACGAGCAGTACTTC.

The rearrangement uses TRBV3-1 (or the pseudogene TRBV3-2) and TRBJ1-5; D might be TRBD1 (5 bases). This CDR3 is built from 16 residues. CDR1 is LGHDT and CDR2 is YNNKEL in the germline V gene (reference sequence). Trimming pared 2 bases from V and 4 bases from J, leaving 15 bases between. Here the CDR3 DNA reads TGTGCCAGCAGCCAAAATATGGGACTGAGAAATCAGCCCCAGCATTTT. Protein sequence: CASSQNMGLRNQPQHF.

This clone occurred a few times. The CDR3 reads CASSLDRNRAIHEQYF. CDR3 DNA: TGTGCCAGCAGCTTAGATCGGAACAGGGCAATTCACGAGCAGTACTTC. The chain has TRBV11-2 and TRBJ2-7, with a weak D call TRBD1 (6 bases). The CDR3 has 16 residues. Germline V gene sequence: CDR1 SGHAT, CDR2 FQNNGV. Deletions cut 0 bases from V and 5 bases from J, with 17 bases between.

V usage is TRBV5-1 and J usage is TRBJ1-2; D unresolved. The CDR3 is made up of 13 amino acids. The germline V gene has CDR1 SGHRS and CDR2 YFSETQ. Trimming took 0 bases from V and 4 from J, leaving 7 bases between them. The CDR3 loop is CASSLESVYGYTF. In DNA, the CDR3 is TGCGCCAGCAGCTTGGAGTCAGTCTATGGCTACACCTTC.

This chain links TRBV2 with TRBJ2-3, with 14 bases fitting TRBD2. The germline V gene has CDR1 SNHLY and CDR2 FYNNEI. V was clipped by 6 bases and J by 5 bases; unmatched bases: 4. CDR3 length: 15 residues. The CDR3 DNA reads as TGTGCCAGCAGAGCGACTAGCGGGGGGGGAGATACGCAGTATTTT. Translation: CASRATSGGGDTQYF.

This chain joins TRBV5-1 and TRBJ2-3; the D gene is possibly TRBD2 (7 bases). This CDR3 is built from 16 residues. Trimming removed 2 bases at V and 1 base at J, with 14 bases between. In germline, CDR1 is SGHRS, CDR2 YFSETQ. CDR3: CASSLVGGLGTDTQYF. The CDR3 nucleotides are TGCGCCAGCAGCTTAGTCGGGGGGCTCGGCACAGATACGCAGTATTTT.

The J gene is TRBJ1-2, the V gene TRBV28, with D unclear. The V and J ends lost 6 bases and 4 bases respectively, with 12 bases between them. The CDR3 loop spans 13 amino acids. Germline lookup yields CDR1 MDHEN and CDR2 SYDVKM. The CDR3 spells CASREGTGYGYTF. CDR3 sequence (DNA): TGTGCCAGCAGGGAAGGAACTGGCTATGGCTACACCTTC.